The 30 T cell receptor beta chains below were found in one sample sequenced in a study of graft-versus-host responses after intestinal transplantation. Their cognate antigens are unknown. Assay used: immunoSEQ multiplex PCR; TCRdb lists only in-frame clones, some missing. The data show about 93,000 clones, with over 80% seen just once and roughly 0.49% held by the top ten. The specimen comprised unstimulated CD8+ T cells sorted from spleen or lymph node cells, sampled before intestinal transplant. These receptor sequences come from a human donor who received an intestinal transplant.

The chain combines TRBV7-9 with TRBJ2-1, with TRBD1 matching 10 bases. Per the germline V gene, CDR1 is SEHNR and CDR2 is FQNEAQ (reference sequence). J gave up 7 bases and V 4 bases, and 7 bases lay outside the gene matches. The CDR3 totals 15 residues. For the CDR3, the DNA is TGTGCCAGCAGCTACACGGACAGGGGGAGGAATGAGCAGTTCTTC. Residues: CASSYTDRGRNEQFF.

This clone has only a few counts. The V gene is TRBV10-1, the J gene TRBJ2-2; D is ambiguous. Between the trimmed V and J ends, which lost 4 bases and 1 base, there was a span of 7 bases. The CDR3 contains 14 residues. Germline CDR1 is WNHNN and CDR2 is SYGVQD (reference sequence). The CDR3 is CASSVTENTGELFF. The CDR3 DNA follows: TGCGCCAGCAGTGTTACAGAGAACACCGGGGAGCTGTTTTTT.

The rearrangement joins TRBV27 to TRBJ2-7; D remains unclear. Germline V gene sequence: CDR1 MNHEY, CDR2 SMNVEV (reference sequence). The germline V and J ends were trimmed by 4 bases and 6 bases, with 10 bases remaining between them. CDR3 length equals 12 residues. The CDR3 is CASSSTPGEQYF. For the CDR3, the DNA is TGTGCCAGCAGTTCAACCCCGGGCGAGCAGTACTTC.

The chain recombines TRBV19 with TRBJ2-1; unclear D gene. Trimming pared 5 bases from V and 4 bases from J, leaving 12 bases between. The CDR3 contains 14 residues. From germline, CDR1 is LNHDA and CDR2 SQIVND (reference sequence). The CDR3 spells CASSFGGVYNEQFF. In nucleotides, the CDR3 is TGTGCCAGTAGTTTTGGCGGAGTTTACAATGAGCAGTTCTTC.

J is TRBJ2-1 and V is TRBV27, with 8 bases identical to TRBD1. Germline V gives CDR1 MNHEY, CDR2 SMNVEV (reference sequence). This CDR3 spans 15 amino acids. Trimming at V came to 6 bases and at J to 8 bases, leaving 12 bases not matched to a gene. DNA of the CDR3: TGTGCCAGCAGGCAGGGGGCCCTCACGAACGATGAGCAGTTCTTC. It codes for CASRQGALTNDEQFF.

The rearrangement uses TRBV5-5 and TRBJ1-1; no clear D gene. Germline V gene sequence: CDR1 SGHKS, CDR2 YYEKEE (reference sequence). This CDR3 is built from 18 residues. V lost 5 bases and J 0 bases, leaving 23 bases between the germline ends. The CDR3 region is CASSLLTGRGFMNTEAFF. The CDR3 DNA reads as TGTGCCAGCAGTTTACTTACGGGAAGAGGCTTTATGAACACTGAAGCTTTCTTT. Full variable domain (remainder filled in from reference TRBV5-5 and TRBJ1-1): DAGVTQSPTHLIKTRGQQVTLRCSPISGHKSVSWYQQVLGQGPQFIFQYYEKEERGRGNFPDRFSARQFPNYSSELNVNALLLGDSALYLCASSLLTGRGFMNTEAFFGQGTRLTVV.

Details on this clone: One end of the junction varies from germline; a read error may be responsible. Other DNA sequences from this sample encode an identical CDR3 as well. The chain uses TRBV9 and TRBJ2-5; 7 bases line up with TRBD2. Germline V CDR1 and CDR2: SGDLS, YYNGEE. This CDR3 comprises 17 residues. The CDR3 coding sequence is TGTGCCAGCAGCGAAAACCCGACTAGCCACGACCAGGAGACCCAGTACTTC. It translates to CASSENPTSHDQETQYF.

This chain uses TRBV19 with TRBJ1-2, with 8 bases aligning to TRBD1. This CDR3 has 12 residues. Germline V gene sequence: CDR1 LNHDA, CDR2 SQIVND (reference sequence). The V segment lost 10 bases and the J segment 4 bases; nucleotides outside the gene matches: 5. CDR3 loop: CATETGAYGYTF. DNA of the CDR3: TGTGCCACCGAGACAGGGGCCTATGGCTACACCTTC. The full variable domain, completed using reference TRBV19 and TRBJ1-2, is DGGITQSPKYLFRKEGQNVTLSCEQNLNHDAMYWYRQDPGQGLRLIYYSQIVNDFQKGDIAEGYSVSREKKESFPLTVTSAQKNPTAFYLCATETGAYGYTFGSGTRLTVV.

The CDR3 DNA sequence: TGTGCCAGCTTACCCGGGACAGGGGACTATGGCTACACCTTC. It codes for CASLPGTGDYGYTF. The chain couples TRBV18 to TRBJ1-2, with 10 bases that match TRBD1. Germline V lookup: CDR1 KGHSH, CDR2 LQKENI. The CDR3 has 14 residues. After removal of 7 bases from V and 3 bases from J, the junction contained 5 bases not matched to a gene.

V usage is TRBV2 and J usage is TRBJ1-5; 7 bases agree with TRBD1. With 4 bases clipped from V and 3 bases from J, the junction kept 6 bases outside the gene matches. CDR1 SNHLY and CDR2 FYNNEI come from the germline V gene. The CDR3 is 15 amino acids. In DNA, the CDR3 is TGTGCCAGCAGTGTCCCGGGACAGTACAATCAGCCCCAGCATTTT. Protein sequence: CASSVPGQYNQPQHF.

The chain recombines TRBV11-2 with TRBJ1-6, with D uncertain. CDR3 length: 15 amino acids. The germline CDR1 and CDR2 sequences are SGHAT and FQNNGV. V was cut by 0 bases and J by 6 bases, with 9 bases left in between. The CDR3 sequence: CASSLEALSNSPLHF. CDR3 nucleotide sequence: TGTGCCAGCAGCTTAGAGGCTCTGTCTAATTCACCCCTCCACTTT.

The J gene is TRBJ2-3, the V gene TRBV4-1, with 9 nucleotides matching TRBD2. This CDR3 has 17 residues. The germline gives CDR1 MGHRA, CDR2 YSYEKL. Germline trimming cut 0 bases from V and 5 bases from J; bases unmatched to any gene: 9. The CDR3 sequence: CASSQDGLSGSGDTQYF. The CDR3 coding sequence is TGCGCCAGCAGCCAAGATGGTCTTAGCGGGAGTGGAGATACGCAGTATTTT.

In its sample, this clone was seen a few times. This chain uses TRBV6-1 with TRBJ2-5; D may be TRBD1 (6 bases). The germline V and J ends were trimmed by 6 bases and 5 bases, with 19 bases remaining between them. Germline V CDR1 and CDR2: MNHNS, SASEGT. This CDR3 spans 15 amino acids. The CDR3 region is CASRPTTGSPETQYF. The CDR3 bases are TGTGCCAGCAGGCCCACCACAGGGTCCCCCGAGACCCAGTACTTC.

This clone was detected only once. This sequence joins TRBV9 and TRBJ2-3; the match to TRBD2 covers 7 bases. The V segment lost 0 bases and the J segment 2 bases; nucleotides outside the gene matches: 3. This CDR3 contains 15 residues. CDR1 is SGDLS, CDR2 YYNGEE, per germline. The CDR3 region is CASSVAGGLTDTQYF. The CDR3 region has the DNA TGTGCCAGCAGCGTAGCGGGAGGCCTCACAGATACGCAGTATTTT.

This clone was detected once. This sequence joins TRBV4-3 and TRBJ1-2, with D possibly TRBD1 on 5 matching bases. Germline CDR1 is LGHNA and CDR2 is YSLEER. V shed 0 bases and J shed 4 bases, with 6 bases lying between them. This CDR3 has 13 residues. CDR3 coding DNA: TGCGCCAGCAGCCAAGACAGGGCCTATGGCTACACCTTC. This gives the protein CASSQDRAYGYTF.

The chain recombines TRBV7-3 with TRBJ2-1; no definite D call. This CDR3 is built from 16 residues. Trimming left V 1 base short and J 0 bases short, with 10 bases between. CDR1 and CDR2 (germline): SGHTA, FQGTGA. The CDR3 coding sequence is TGTGCCAGCAGCTTAATCAGACGGAGCTCCTACAATGAGCAGTTCTTC. Its protein product is CASSLIRRSSYNEQFF.

The V and J genes are TRBV4-2 and TRBJ1-6; D unresolved. The CDR3 loop spans 17 amino acids. Germline V lookup: CDR1 LGHNA, CDR2 YNFKEQ. V was pared by 0 bases and J by 10 bases, with 19 bases between. For the CDR3, the DNA is TGTGCCAGCAGCCAAGATGAGCGGATGGAAGTCCCATCACCCCTCCACTTT. This encodes CASSQDERMEVPSPLHF.

The chain joins TRBV5-1 to TRBJ2-1; 7 bases map to TRBD2. The germline V gene encodes CDR1 SGHRS and CDR2 YFSETQ. The CDR3 consists of 14 residues. J lost 4 bases, V lost 3 bases, and 4 bases had no gene match. Written as DNA, the CDR3 is TGCGCCAGCAGCTCCGGGACTACGTACAATGAGCAGTTCTTC. Encoded protein: CASSSGTTYNEQFF.

CDR3 protein: CASSLLADYYNEQFF. Written as DNA, the CDR3 is TGCGCCAGCAGCTTGCTAGCGGATTACTACAATGAGCAGTTCTTC. V usage is TRBV5-1 and J usage is TRBJ2-1; 7 nucleotides agree with TRBD2. The CDR3 totals 15 residues. Germline lookup yields CDR1 SGHRS and CDR2 YFSETQ. Trimming cost V 1 base and J 3 bases; bases outside gene matches: 4. The full variable domain, in which reference TRBV5-1 and TRBJ2-1 provide the parts outside the CDR3, is KAGVTQTPRYLIKTRGQQVTLSCSPISGHRSVSWYQQTPGQGLQFLFEYFSETQRNKGNFPGRFSGRQFSNSRSEMNVSTLELGDSALYLCASSLLADYYNEQFFGPGTRLTVL.

The chain recombines TRBV9 with TRBJ1-3; 9 bases are shared with TRBD1. Germline assignment: CDR1 SGDLS and CDR2 YYNGEE. CDR3 length equals 16 residues. J was trimmed by 0 bases and V by 3 bases; bases with no gene match: 4. The CDR3 spells CASSAGTGISGNTIYF. The CDR3 DNA follows: TGTGCCAGCAGCGCCGGGACAGGGATCTCTGGAAACACCATATATTTT.

The chain uses TRBV28 and TRBJ2-7; 8 bases line up with TRBD1. Unmatched junction bases numbered 7, after V lost 6 bases and J lost 0 bases. There are 15 residues in the CDR3. The V gene's germline CDR1 is MDHEN and CDR2 SYDVKM. In DNA, the CDR3 is TGTGCCAGCAGAGCCCTGGACAGGGCCTCCTACGAGCAGTACTTC. Its protein product is CASRALDRASYEQYF.

CDR3 DNA: TGTGCCAGCAGCCCGGGACAGGGACTTCGGGAGCAGTACTTC. It codes for CASSPGQGLREQYF. The J gene is TRBJ2-7, the V gene TRBV9, with TRBD1 identical over 9 bases. Germline loops: CDR1 SGDLS, CDR2 YYNGEE. Trimming removed 4 bases from V and 7 bases from J; junction bases left unmatched: 9. The CDR3 contains 14 residues.

This clone was counted a single time. The V and J genes are TRBV30 and TRBJ2-3, with 8 bases that match TRBD2. With 2 bases clipped from V and 6 bases from J, the junction kept 7 bases outside the gene matches. Germline CDR1 is GTSNPN and CDR2 is SVGIG (reference sequence). The CDR3 sequence is 14 residues long. CDR3 DNA: TGTGCCTGGAGTCTAGCGGGTATTTCGGATACGCAGTATTTT. Residues: CAWSLAGISDTQYF.

V usage is TRBV13 and J usage is TRBJ1-6; D call uncertain. The CDR3 consists of 12 residues. CDR1 and CDR2 from the germline V gene are PRHDT and FYEKMQ (reference sequence). Deletions cut 1 base from V and 9 bases from J, with 4 bases between. CDR3 nucleotides: TGTGCCAGCAGCTTAGCGGGTTCACCCCTCCACTTT. Translating it yields CASSLAGSPLHF.

The genes are TRBV30 and TRBJ2-3; D gene ambiguous. Per germline, CDR1 GTSNPN and CDR2 SVGIG (reference sequence). V gave up 0 bases and J gave up 4 bases, with 8 bases separating them. CDR3 length equals 13 residues. This CDR3 is CAWSVVGPDTQYF. The CDR3 DNA is TGTGCCTGGAGTGTAGTGGGCCCAGATACGCAGTATTTT.

The chain links TRBV19 to TRBJ1-2; 7 bases map to TRBD1. The CDR3 covers 13 residues. Germline assignment: CDR1 LNHDA and CDR2 SQIVND (reference sequence). Germline trimming cut 1 base from V and 10 bases from J; bases unmatched to any gene: 6. The CDR3 region is CASSIGQGVDYTF. The CDR3 DNA reads TGTGCCAGTAGTATAGGCCAGGGGGTAGACTACACCTTC.

This chain uses TRBV7-9 with TRBJ2-1; maybe TRBD1 (6 bases). Germline CDR1 is SEHNR and CDR2 is FQNEAQ (reference sequence). Between the trimmed V and J ends, which lost 4 bases and 7 bases, there was a span of 11 bases. The CDR3 is made up of 13 amino acids. The CDR3 DNA reads as TGTGCCAGCAGCTACCACAGGGAAAATGAGCAGTTCTTC. It yields the protein CASSYHRENEQFF.

This clone was picked up one time. The rearrangement joins TRBV27 to TRBJ2-7; 9 bases agree with TRBD2. The CDR3 runs 17 residues. J was trimmed by 0 bases and V by 2 bases; bases with no gene match: 8. CDR1 is MNHEY and CDR2 is SMNVEV in the germline V gene (reference sequence). CDR3 amino acids: CASSLLAGRGNSYEQYF. In nucleotides, the CDR3 is TGTGCCAGCAGTTTACTAGCGGGGAGAGGGAACTCCTACGAGCAGTACTTC.

The chain joins TRBV4-1 to TRBJ1-2; possibly TRBD1 for D (5 bases). Germline CDR1 MGHRA, CDR2 YSYEKL. Trimming stripped 2 bases from V and 2 bases from J, with 9 bases between. The CDR3 runs 14 residues. CDR3 amino acids: CASSQHGGNYGYTF. CDR3 coding DNA: TGCGCCAGCAGCCAACACGGGGGGAACTATGGCTACACCTTC.

The rearrangement joins TRBV13 to TRBJ2-1; 10 bases align to TRBD2. J lost 9 bases, V lost 3 bases, and 8 bases had no gene match. The CDR3 consists of 15 residues. Germline V gene lookup returns CDR1 PRHDT and CDR2 FYEKMQ (reference sequence). The CDR3: CASSFGLAGVGEQFF. The CDR3 region has the DNA TGTGCCAGCAGCTTCGGTCTAGCGGGAGTAGGTGAGCAGTTCTTC. Using reference TRBV13 and TRBJ2-1 for the parts outside the CDR3, the full variable domain is AAGVIQSPRHLIKEKRETATLKCYPIPRHDTVYWYQQGPGQDPQFLISFYEKMQSDKGSIPDRFSAQQFSDYHSELNMSSLELGDSALYFCASSFGLAGVGEQFFGPGTRLTVL.